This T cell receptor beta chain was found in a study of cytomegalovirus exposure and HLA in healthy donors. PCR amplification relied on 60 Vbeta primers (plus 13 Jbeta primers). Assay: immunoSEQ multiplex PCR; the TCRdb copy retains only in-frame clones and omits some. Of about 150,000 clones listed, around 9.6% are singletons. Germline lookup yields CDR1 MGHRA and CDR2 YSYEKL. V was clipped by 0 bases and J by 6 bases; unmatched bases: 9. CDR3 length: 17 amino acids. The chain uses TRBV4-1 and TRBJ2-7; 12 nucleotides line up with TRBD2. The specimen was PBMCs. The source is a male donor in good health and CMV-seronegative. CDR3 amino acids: CASSQEVTSGRGREQYF. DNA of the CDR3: TGCGCCAGCAGCCAAGAGGTGACTAGCGGGAGAGGTCGCGAGCAGTACTTC.